The sequence of this T cell receptor beta chain was determined in a study of cytomegalovirus exposure and HLA in healthy donors. Study summary: Around 80 million unique TCR sequences came from HLA-typed donors in an early release.

Study-wide findings and caveats: After further analysis at a later stage, around 17,000 TCR beta sequences were associated with HLA alleles at 0.05 false discovery rate. Judged likely to be a sequencing artifact was a cluster of highly shared sequence variants. The dataset shows that most TCR sequences were rare, while some public TCRs occurred in many donors.

Germline loops: CDR1 SGHVS, CDR2 FNYEAQ. V was shortened by 5 bases and J by 0 bases, with 16 bases between the two germline ends. The CDR3 sequence is 16 residues long. The PCR contained 60 Vbeta and 13 Jbeta primers. The table came from immunoSEQ multiplex PCR; TCRdb's copy has only in-frame clones and leaves some out. The sample has under 200,000 clones, around three quarters seen once. On this clone itself: Antigen: not known.

The TCR originated in a woman between 50 and 59 years old in good health and CMV-seronegative. V gene TRBV7-6 combines with J gene TRBJ1-1; a possible D gene is TRBD1 (6 bases). Sequencing was carried out using PBMCs. The DNA of the CDR3 is TGTGCCAGCAGCCCGTCTCTCGGGACACTGAACACTGAAGCTTTCTTT. This codes for CASSPSLGTLNTEAFF.